This TCR beta chain was captured in a study of blood T cell repertoires in COVID-19. Study at large: The United States, Italy and Spain supplied acute and convalescent COVID-19 samples.

This clone was found a few times. Only in-frame clones appear in the TCRdb table, and some are missing; sequencing was by immunoSEQ multiplex PCR. The sample consists of 150,000 to 200,000 clones, roughly 85% of them appearing once. All enrollees were roughly 18 to 89 years old and from about 24 US areas. Germline CDR1 SQVTM, CDR2 ANQGSEA. V gave up 5 bases and J gave up 4 bases, with 11 bases separating them. CDR3 size: 12 residues. The sequence was obtained from a man aged 35 to 55 who had recovered from COVID-19. The sequenced sample consisted of PBMCs or T cells enriched from blood (not recorded which). The chain has TRBV29-1 and TRBJ2-5; D uncertain. CDR3 loop: CSVLSVGETQYF. Here the CDR3 DNA reads TGCAGCGTTCTGAGCGTGGGAGAGACCCAGTACTTC.